The entry below describes one T cell receptor beta chain. Time point in this sample: after dendritic cell vaccination, including at tumor progression/relapse. Between the trimmed V and J ends, which lost 1 base and 5 bases, there was a span of 14 bases. Germline values: CDR1 SNHLY, CDR2 FYNNEI. The CDR3 runs to 16 residues. This entry is derived from a study of glioma-infiltrating T cells after dendritic cell vaccination. Looking at the study overall: Patients received three intradermal dendritic cell vaccine injections at biweekly intervals.

Input was approximately 1.8 ug genomic DNA, or all available if less. Primers: 60 V beta forward and 13 J beta reverse. TCRdb keeps only in-frame clones here, not all; method: immunoSEQ multiplex PCR. The data hold 91,000 or so clones, with 65% to 85% observed a single time. Here the sequenced sample was blood, taken after dendritic cell vaccination. The genes are TRBV2 and TRBJ2-2; D possibly corresponds to TRBD2 (7 bases). This receptor was identified in a human donor with glioblastoma. CDR3 region: CASSEEGGLDTGELFF. The CDR3 DNA follows: TGTGCCAGCAGTGAAGAGGGGGGGTTGGATACCGGGGAGCTGTTTTTT.